The rows below give T cell receptor beta chains drawn from one sample of a study of read filtering for tumor transcriptome and immune sequencing. TCRdb used MiXCR to reprocess the reads, holding one entry per CDR3 protein. The sample includes more than 35,000 distinct CDR3 sequences, around 11% seen only once; the top ten take about 35%. The sequenced sample was a population of CD138-negative cells sorted from bone marrow. The receptors stem from a donor at least 40 years old with multiple myeloma. Both conserved end residues are part of each CDR3. Fields, in order: clone size, V gene, D gene, J gene, CDR3 protein, CDR3 DNA. The D gene is left open where the match is weak. Size is stated for part of the rows, as once, few or many counts, or as a class when the clone is expanded.

>many|TRBV6-5|TRBD1|TRBJ2-7
CASSFGQGGAYEQYF
TGTGCCAGCAGTTTCGGACAGGGGGGCGCCTACGAGCAGTACTTC
>many|TRBV12-5|.|TRBJ1-5
CASAPYSNQPQHF
TGTGCTAGCGCTCCTTATAGCAATCAGCCCCAGCATTTT
>.|TRBV4-3|.|TRBJ1-3
CASSQGEVGVRNTIYF
TGCGCCAGCAGCCAAGGGGAGGTAGGGGTAAGAAACACCATATATTTT
>many|TRBV28|.|TRBJ2-1
CASSFAGARGNEQFF
TGTGCCAGCAGTTTCGCTGGGGCCCGAGGGAATGAGCAGTTCTTC
>many|TRBV7-2|.|TRBJ2-7
CASSRGPPDSSYEQYF
TGTGCCAGCAGCCGCGGCCCGCCGGACAGCTCCTACGAGCAGTACTTC
>many|TRBV19|.|TRBJ1-5
CASTLGGVLGSSNQPQHF
TGTGCCAGTACCCTCGGTGGGGTCTTAGGGAGCAGCAATCAGCCCCAGCATTTT
>many|TRBV7-3|TRBD2|TRBJ2-3
CASSFSGGTDTQYF
TGTGCCAGCAGCTTTAGCGGGGGCACAGATACGCAGTATTTT
>many|TRBV28|.|TRBJ2-1
CASSLGGGPYNEQFF
TGTGCCAGCAGCTTGGGGGGTGGTCCCTACAATGAGCAGTTCTTC
>many|TRBV5-1|.|TRBJ2-5
CASSSGHLQETQYF
TGCGCCAGCAGCTCAGGGCACCTCCAAGAGACCCAGTACTTC
>few|TRBV20-1|TRBD1|TRBJ1-3
CSARDHRGSRNTIYF
TGCAGTGCTAGAGATCACAGGGGTTCAAGAAACACCATATATTTT
>many|TRBV30|.|TRBJ2-2
CAWTEGPNTGELFF
TGTGCCTGGACTGAGGGCCCGAACACCGGGGAGCTGTTTTTT
>many|TRBV6-6|TRBD1|TRBJ1-5
CASSVIRGDQPQHF
TGTGCCAGCAGCGTCATCAGGGGGGATCAGCCCCAGCATTTT
>many|TRBV7-9|TRBD2|TRBJ2-1
CASRPGTSSDEQFF
TGTGCCAGCAGGCCCGGGACTAGTTCGGATGAGCAGTTCTTC
>many|TRBV29-1|.|TRBJ2-7
CSGHSPTGEQYF
TGCAGCGGACATAGCCCGACGGGGGAGCAGTACTTC
>many|TRBV5-6|TRBD1|TRBJ1-2
CASSLWSGQLNYGYTF
TGTGCCAGCAGCTTGTGGTCGGGACAGCTCAACTATGGCTACACCTTC
>many|TRBV20-1|.|TRBJ2-2
CSAGGSGLYTGELFF
TGCAGTGCGGGGGGATCGGGGCTATACACCGGGGAGCTGTTTTTT
>many|TRBV5-1|.|TRBJ2-7
CASSLGNEQYF
TGTGCCAGCAGCCTCGGGAACGAGCAGTACTTC
>many|TRBV7-9|.|TRBJ2-1
CASTGTPRDEQFF
TGTGCCAGCACCGGGACCCCGAGGGATGAGCAGTTCTTC
>many|TRBV24-1|.|TRBJ1-1
CATSDSWTEEAFF
TGTGCCACCAGTGATAGTTGGACAGAGGAAGCTTTCTTT
>many|TRBV5-6|.|TRBJ2-2
CASSLVAVGELFF
TGTGCCAGCAGCTTGGTCGCGGTCGGGGAGCTGTTTTTT
>many|TRBV29-1|.|TRBJ2-5
CSVVMGRGPQETQYF
TGCAGCGTTGTGATGGGGCGGGGGCCTCAAGAGACCCAGTACTTC
>many|TRBV28|.|TRBJ1-2
CASRLSGVGGYTF
TGTGCCAGCAGGTTATCAGGGGTGGGCGGCTACACCTTC
>many|TRBV20-1|TRBD1|TRBJ2-2
CSAGPGTAPNTGELFF
TGCAGTGCTGGCCCCGGGACAGCACCAAACACCGGGGAGCTGTTTTTT
>many|TRBV5-1|TRBD2|TRBJ2-6
CASSLAGGRREAHSGANVLTF
TGCGCCAGCAGCTTGGCGGGAGGTCGAAGGGAAGCCCACTCTGGGGCCAACGTCCTGACTTTC